These T cell receptor beta chains were read from a single sample in a study of blood T cell repertoires in COVID-19. Here immunoSEQ multiplex PCR was the method, and the copy in TCRdb shows in-frame clones only, minus some. The data hold about 270,000 clones, with 70% to 90% observed a single time. Specimen: peripheral blood. These receptors were obtained from a woman aged 30 to 39 with COVID-19, enrolled during active disease. Each CDR3 is given without its conserved first and last residue. Fields, in order: V gene, CDR3 protein.

TRBV12-3/TRBV12-4	ASSPALGAD
TRBV7-2	ASSLGPSSGNTIY
TRBV27	ASSEYDRGGYEQY
TRBV19	ASTPRSPSSYNSPLH
TRBV30	AWSLLLNNEQF
TRBV21-1	ASSTTIPGQGTPFDDFRPYGYT
TRBV7-9	ASSPRGQRYEQY
TRBV7-6	ASSLETGGADTQY
TRBV7-2	ASSFYRGPYEQY
TRBV7-9	ASSPLTGAIYSNQPQH
TRBV5-1	ASSLGAQGIIRYGYT
TRBV9	ASSVEANQPQH
TRBV5-1	ASSLLQGAGEKLF
TRBV2	ASSDGGDWRSRGDTEAF
TRBV5-8	ASSPGQGANSREQY
TRBV4-1	ASSPQLAGGPGDTQY
TRBV5-1	ASSLLASGDYEQY